The 23 T cell receptor beta chains listed next were all sequenced from one sample in a study of T cell responses to AZD1222 COVID-19 vaccine. Here immunoSEQ multiplex PCR was the method, and the copy in TCRdb shows in-frame clones only, minus some. The sample yields some 130,000 clones, roughly 90% seen once. Source: peripheral blood, taken on day 0 of AZD1222 vaccination. These TCRs come from an adult in good health.

CDR3 sequence: CASRPQDLYNEQFF. CDR3 nucleotides: TGTGCCAGCAGACCCCAGGACCTTTACAATGAGCAGTTCTTC. This rearrangement joins TRBV3-1 (or the pseudogene TRBV3-2) to TRBJ2-1; D is unclear. Germline V gene lookup returns CDR1 LGHDT and CDR2 YNNKEL (reference sequence). The V gene lost 6 bases and the J gene lost 4 bases, with 13 bases spanning the gap. The CDR3 extends over 14 amino acids.

In its sample, this clone was seen a few times. The chain couples TRBV7-2 to TRBJ2-5; D gene ambiguous. Germline V gives CDR1 SGHTA, CDR2 FQGNSA. This CDR3 is built from 14 residues. V lost 3 bases and J 1 base, leaving 9 bases between the germline ends. CDR3 loop: CASSFSGPQETQYF. The CDR3 nucleotides are TGTGCCAGCAGCTTCAGTGGTCCCCAAGAGACCCAGTACTTC.

This chain uses TRBV5-1 with TRBJ1-1; D call uncertain. Trimming removed 5 bases at V and 0 bases at J, with 11 bases between. Looked up from germline, CDR1 is SGHRS and CDR2 is YFSETQ. This CDR3 region has 14 residues. CDR3 nucleotide sequence: TGCGCCAGCAGATACGAATCGATGAACACTGAAGCTTTCTTT. It yields the protein CASRYESMNTEAFF.

The chain couples TRBV5-1 to TRBJ2-3; 7 positions agree with TRBD2. This CDR3 has 15 residues. The V gene's germline CDR1 is SGHRS and CDR2 YFSETQ. V dropped 4 bases and J dropped 2; count of bases not matched to a gene: 7. CDR3 protein: CASSPLAELTDTQYF. The CDR3 DNA follows: TGCGCCAGCAGCCCTCTAGCGGAGCTCACAGATACGCAGTATTTT. Full variable domain (rest looked up from reference TRBV5-1 and TRBJ2-3): KAGVTQTPRYLIKTRGQQVTLSCSPISGHRSVSWYQQTPGQGLQFLFEYFSETQRNKGNFPGRFSGRQFSNSRSEMNVSTLELGDSALYLCASSPLAELTDTQYFGPGTRLTVL.

The CDR3 nucleotides are TGTGCCAGCAGCCAAGAGAAGGGCCCCGGCGGGGAGCAGTTCTTC. Its translation: CASSQEKGPGGEQFF. The V gene is TRBV4-2, the J gene TRBJ2-1; D perhaps matches TRBD2 (5 bases). Trimming removed 0 bases at V and 10 bases at J, with 16 bases between. The CDR3 has 15 amino acids. Germline V gene sequence: CDR1 LGHNA, CDR2 YNFKEQ.

The V gene is TRBV29-1, the J gene TRBJ1-3, with D uncertain. Looked up from germline, CDR1 is SQVTM and CDR2 is ANQGSEA. CDR3 length equals 11 residues. V lost 7 bases and J lost 0, with 4 bases in between. Here the CDR3 DNA reads TGCAGCGGTGACTCTGGAAACACCATATATTTT. Amino acid sequence: CSGDSGNTIYF.

The chain recombines TRBV5-4 with TRBJ1-1, with a possible D match to TRBD1 (6 bases). The CDR3 is made up of 16 amino acids. V lost 0 bases and J 2 bases, leaving 14 bases between the germline ends. Germline CDR1 is SGHNT and CDR2 is YYREEE (reference sequence). The CDR3 region has the DNA TGTGCCAGCAGCTTGGGGATGGTAGGGGGAAACACTGAAGCTTTCTTT. Translated: CASSLGMVGGNTEAFF. The whole variable domain, filled in from reference TRBV5-4 and TRBJ1-1, reads ETGVTQSPTHLIKTRGQQVTLRCSSQSGHNTVSWYQQALGQGPQFIFQYYREEENGRGNFPPRFSGLQFPNYSSELNVNALELDDSALYLCASSLGMVGGNTEAFFGQGTRLTVV.

This clone was recorded only once. This chain uses TRBV5-4 with TRBJ1-2, with D perhaps TRBD1 (6 bases). Germline CDR1 SGHNT, CDR2 YYREEE (reference sequence). The ends were cut back, 3 bases at V and 4 bases at J, with 16 bases in the middle. The CDR3 has 15 residues. This CDR3 reads CASSSPGEGGYGYTF. CDR3 nucleotide sequence: TGTGCCAGCAGCTCCCCGGGAGAGGGGGGCTATGGCTACACCTTC.

The rearrangement joins TRBV2 to TRBJ1-5, with D uncertain. There are 15 residues in the CDR3. CDR1 SNHLY and CDR2 FYNNEI come from the germline V gene. Trimming took 4 bases from V and 0 from J, leaving 10 bases between them. This CDR3 is CASSGGGVSNQPQHF. The CDR3 region has the DNA TGTGCCAGCAGTGGGGGTGGGGTTAGCAATCAGCCCCAGCATTTT.

The V and J genes are TRBV5-6 and TRBJ1-4; weak D call: TRBD1 (6 bases). The V gene lost 0 bases and the J gene lost 8 bases, with 11 bases spanning the gap. The germline V gene encodes CDR1 SGHDT and CDR2 YYEEEE. The CDR3 loop spans 14 amino acids. The CDR3 sequence is CASSLEGVGEKLFF. CDR3 DNA: TGTGCCAGCAGCTTGGAGGGGGTGGGCGAAAAACTGTTTTTT.

The chain links TRBV28 to TRBJ1-1; perhaps TRBD1 as D (5 bases). Trimming stripped 6 bases from V and 5 bases from J, with 13 bases between. In germline, CDR1 is MDHEN, CDR2 SYDVKM. There are 13 residues in the CDR3. The CDR3 loop reads CASRGPLVTEAFF. The CDR3 DNA is TGTGCCAGCAGGGGGCCATTGGTAACTGAAGCTTTCTTT. The complete variable domain, with remaining parts taken from reference TRBV28 and TRBJ1-1, reads DVKVTQSSRYLVKRTGEKVFLECVQDMDHENMFWYRQDPGLGLRLIYFSYDVKMKEKGDIPEGYSVSREKKERFSLILESASTNQTSMYLCASRGPLVTEAFFGQGTRLTVV.

About this clone itself: In the same sample, other DNA sequences code for this CDR3. This rearrangement joins TRBV28 to TRBJ1-1; D gene uncertain. There are 13 residues in the CDR3. Deletions cut 1 base from V and 1 base from J, with 4 bases between. Germline values: CDR1 MDHEN, CDR2 SYDVKM. The CDR3 region is CASSLLGNTEAFF. The CDR3 DNA sequence: TGTGCCAGCAGTTTATTGGGGAACACTGAAGCTTTCTTT. Full variable domain (rest looked up from reference TRBV28 and TRBJ1-1): DVKVTQSSRYLVKRTGEKVFLECVQDMDHENMFWYRQDPGLGLRLIYFSYDVKMKEKGDIPEGYSVSREKKERFSLILESASTNQTSMYLCASSLLGNTEAFFGQGTRLTVV.

This chain connects TRBV7-2 to TRBJ2-3, with a possible D match to TRBD2 (6 bases). Trimming pared 8 bases from V and 4 bases from J, leaving 13 bases between. Germline CDR1 and CDR2: SGHTA and FQGNSA. The CDR3 is 13 amino acids. The CDR3 region has the DNA TGTGCCAGCGGGCGGGGTGTTTCAGATACGCAGTATTTT. Its protein is CASGRGVSDTQYF.

The chain links TRBV3-1 (or the pseudogene TRBV3-2) to TRBJ1-6; possible D gene TRBD1, 6 bases. This CDR3 comprises 14 residues. Germline values: CDR1 LGHDT, CDR2 YNNKEL (reference sequence). V was shortened by 4 bases and J by 10 bases, with 14 bases between the two germline ends. The CDR3 region has the DNA TGTGCCAGCAGCCCTCAAACAGGGAACTCACCCCTCCACTTT. Residues: CASSPQTGNSPLHF.

This chain connects TRBV2 to TRBJ1-5, with D perhaps TRBD1 (6 bases). The CDR3 is 15 residues long. Germline values: CDR1 SNHLY, CDR2 FYNNEI. Trimming took off 6 bases at V and 4 bases at J, with 16 bases between the two ends. CDR3 in DNA: TGTGCCAGCAGAGTCCAGGGGTTACTGAATCAGCCCCAGCATTTT. This sequence encodes CASRVQGLLNQPQHF.

The chain has TRBV5-1 and TRBJ1-2, with 7 bases fitting TRBD1. The CDR3 runs 15 residues. CDR1 is SGHRS and CDR2 is YFSETQ in the germline V gene. The junction had 6 bases not matched to a gene; V was cut back by 0 bases and J by 4 bases. As DNA, the CDR3 is TGCGCCAGCAGCTTGGCCGCAGGGGGGGCCTATGGCTACACCTTC. Amino acids: CASSLAAGGAYGYTF.

The chain has TRBV9 and TRBJ1-5; D remains ambiguous. This CDR3 is built from 17 residues. Between the trimmed V and J ends, which lost 4 bases and 2 bases, there was a span of 19 bases. Germline CDR1 SGDLS, CDR2 YYNGEE. The CDR3 DNA follows: TGTGCCAGCAGCCCTCAGGATCTCCCGGGAGGCAATCAGCCCCAGCATTTT. This gives the protein CASSPQDLPGGNQPQHF.

This rearrangement joins TRBV25-1 to TRBJ2-3; TRBD2 is a possible D gene (6 bases). Germline CDR1 reads MGHDK; CDR2 reads SYGVNS. The ends were cut back, 4 bases at V and 14 bases at J, with 16 bases in the middle. The CDR3 covers 12 residues. As DNA, the CDR3 is TGTGCCAGCAGTGGATCTATGGGACTCTGGTATTTT. It specifies CASSGSMGLWYF.

CDR3 amino acids: CASSPSAAEQETQYF. CDR3 nucleotides: TGCGCCAGCAGCCCCTCAGCGGCAGAGCAAGAGACCCAGTACTTC. V gene TRBV4-1 combines with J gene TRBJ2-5; the D gene is possibly TRBD2 (5 bases). Germline V gives CDR1 MGHRA, CDR2 YSYEKL. This CDR3 has 15 residues. The V end lost 4 bases, the J end lost 2 bases, and 14 bases lay between the germline ends.

The V call is TRBV5-4, the J call TRBJ2-3; 8 bases are a match to TRBD2. With 4 bases clipped from V and 3 bases from J, the junction kept 10 bases outside the gene matches. Germline loops: CDR1 SGHNT, CDR2 YYREEE (reference sequence). The CDR3 extends over 16 amino acids. DNA for the CDR3: TGTGCCAGCAGCCCGGGAAGGACTAGCATGACAGATACGCAGTATTTT. Translating gives CASSPGRTSMTDTQYF.

The chain joins TRBV5-1 to TRBJ2-5; D might be TRBD1 or TRBD2, each matching 6 bases. This CDR3 region has 14 residues. The V end lost 2 bases, the J end lost 5 bases, and 13 bases lay between the germline ends. Germline CDR1 SGHRS, CDR2 YFSETQ. CDR3 nucleotide sequence: TGCGCCAGCAGCTTAAGGGGGGAGCCCGAGACCCAGTACTTC. It encodes CASSLRGEPETQYF.

CDR3 sequence: CASSWVTGGGGNTIYF. The CDR3, as DNA: TGTGCCAGCAGCTGGGTGACAGGGGGCGGTGGAAACACCATATATTTT. The chain is built from TRBV5-4 and TRBJ1-3; TRBD1 aligns across 10 bases. V gave up 3 bases and J gave up 3 bases; unmatched junction bases: 6. CDR1 and CDR2 from the germline V gene are SGHNT and YYREEE (reference sequence). The CDR3 runs to 16 residues.

The J gene is TRBJ1-5, the V gene TRBV19; D uncertain. V was trimmed by 7 bases and J by 2 bases, leaving 9 bases between them. Germline CDR1 is LNHDA and CDR2 is SQIVND (reference sequence). CDR3 size: 13 residues. This CDR3 is CASKGIGNQPQHF. The CDR3, as DNA: TGTGCCAGTAAAGGGATTGGCAATCAGCCCCAGCATTTT.